This section outlines one T cell receptor (beta chain) sequence together with its context. Its specificity is unknown. The method was immunoSEQ multiplex PCR; TCRdb's version includes in-frame clones alone and lacks a portion of them. This sample has about 150,000 clones, with about 92% found just once. This sample is part of a study of T cell responses to AZD1222 COVID-19 vaccine. Study-level results: In a largely white British group with more females than males, clonal diversity was possibly underestimated. The breadth and depth of Spike-specific TCRs increased once two AZD1222 doses had been given. Repertoires in all cases were sampled only once the peak T cell response had passed.

The analysis combined second doses at about 4 or about 12 weeks. The V end was cut by 0 bases, the J end by 5 bases, with 12 bases between. CDR3 length equals 15 residues. The germline V gene encodes CDR1 SGDLS and CDR2 YYNGEE. The chain carries TRBV9 and TRBJ1-5; D not resolved. The clonotype comes from an adult who received the AZD1222 COVID-19 vaccine. This material consisted of peripheral blood, taken 28 days after the second AZD1222 dose. The CDR3 nucleotides read TGTGCCAGCAGCGTAGCGGGATTCCCATATCAGCCCCAGCATTTT. Amino acids: CASSVAGFPYQPQHF.